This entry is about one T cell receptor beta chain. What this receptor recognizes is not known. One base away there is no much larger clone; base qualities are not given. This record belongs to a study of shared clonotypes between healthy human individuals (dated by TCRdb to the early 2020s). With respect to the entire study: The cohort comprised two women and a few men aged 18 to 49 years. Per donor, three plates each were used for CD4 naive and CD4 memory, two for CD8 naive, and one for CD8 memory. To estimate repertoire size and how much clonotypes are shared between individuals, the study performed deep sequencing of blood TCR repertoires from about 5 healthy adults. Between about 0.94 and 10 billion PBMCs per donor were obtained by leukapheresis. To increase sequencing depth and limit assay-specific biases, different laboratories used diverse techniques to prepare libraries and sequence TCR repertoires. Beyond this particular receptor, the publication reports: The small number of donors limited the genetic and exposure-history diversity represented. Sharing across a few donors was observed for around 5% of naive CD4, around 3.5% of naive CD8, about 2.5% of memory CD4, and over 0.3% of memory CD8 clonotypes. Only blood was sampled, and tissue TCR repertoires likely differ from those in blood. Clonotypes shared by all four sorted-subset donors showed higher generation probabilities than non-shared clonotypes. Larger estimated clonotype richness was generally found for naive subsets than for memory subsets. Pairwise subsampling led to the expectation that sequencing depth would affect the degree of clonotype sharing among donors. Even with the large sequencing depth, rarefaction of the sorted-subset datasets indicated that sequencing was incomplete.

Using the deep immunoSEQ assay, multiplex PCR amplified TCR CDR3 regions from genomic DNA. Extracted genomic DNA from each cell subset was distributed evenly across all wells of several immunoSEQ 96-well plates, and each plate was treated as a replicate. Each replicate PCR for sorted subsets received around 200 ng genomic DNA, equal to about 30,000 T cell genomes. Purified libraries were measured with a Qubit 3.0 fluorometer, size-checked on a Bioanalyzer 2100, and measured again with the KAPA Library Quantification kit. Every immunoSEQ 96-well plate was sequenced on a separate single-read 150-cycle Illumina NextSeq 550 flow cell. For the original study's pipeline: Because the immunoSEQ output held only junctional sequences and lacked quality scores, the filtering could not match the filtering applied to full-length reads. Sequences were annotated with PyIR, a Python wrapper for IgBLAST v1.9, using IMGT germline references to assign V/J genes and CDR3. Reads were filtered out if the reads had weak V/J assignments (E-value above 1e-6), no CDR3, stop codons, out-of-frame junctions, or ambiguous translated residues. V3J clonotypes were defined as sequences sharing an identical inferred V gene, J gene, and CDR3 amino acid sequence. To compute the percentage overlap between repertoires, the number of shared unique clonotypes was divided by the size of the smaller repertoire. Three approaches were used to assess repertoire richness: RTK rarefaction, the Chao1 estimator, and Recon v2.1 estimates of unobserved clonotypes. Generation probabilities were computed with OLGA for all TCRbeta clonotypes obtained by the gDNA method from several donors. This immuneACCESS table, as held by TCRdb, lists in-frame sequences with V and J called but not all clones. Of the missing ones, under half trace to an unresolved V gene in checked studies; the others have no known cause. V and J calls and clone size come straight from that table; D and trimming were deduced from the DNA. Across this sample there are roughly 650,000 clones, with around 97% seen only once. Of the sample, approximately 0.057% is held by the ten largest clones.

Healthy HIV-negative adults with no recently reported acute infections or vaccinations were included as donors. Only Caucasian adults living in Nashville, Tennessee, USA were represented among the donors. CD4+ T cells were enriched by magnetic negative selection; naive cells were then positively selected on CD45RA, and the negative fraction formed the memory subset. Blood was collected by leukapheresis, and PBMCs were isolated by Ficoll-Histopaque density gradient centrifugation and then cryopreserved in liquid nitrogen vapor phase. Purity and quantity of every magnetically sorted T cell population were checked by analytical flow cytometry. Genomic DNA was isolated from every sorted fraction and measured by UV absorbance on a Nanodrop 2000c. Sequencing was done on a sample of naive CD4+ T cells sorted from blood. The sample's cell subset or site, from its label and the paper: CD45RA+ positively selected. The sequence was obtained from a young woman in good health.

The CDR3: CARGGPNNYGYTF. The DNA reads as follows: TGTGCCAGGGGGGGGCCAAATAACTATGGCTACACCTTC. Recombination joined TRBV19 with TRBJ1-2, with TRBD1 perhaps the D gene, on 6 matching bases. Per the germline V gene (reference sequence), LNHDA is the CDR1 and SQIVND is the CDR2. Inclusive of the bounding cysteine and phenylalanine, the CDR3 is 13 residues long. Kept here is only the CDR3 DNA, which spans 39 bases and is read in frame from base 1. The trim is 9 bases for V and 1 base for J, with a gap of 12 bases between the germline ends.